This T cell receptor (beta chain) was profiled in a study of T cells after yellow fever vaccination. Findings and limits, study-wide: The study found a weaker secondary response that peaked faster, day 5 versus 15. Re-detected after boosting: most primary clones, 96% of CD4 and 80% to 90% of CD8.

Points on this clonotype: Its specificity is not known.

TCRdb called the 5' RACE reads again in MiXCR, with one record for every CDR3 protein. The repertoire holds hundreds of thousands of distinct CDR3 sequences, 13% seen once, with 11% to 15% in the top ten. This CDR3 region has 14 residues. CDR1 and CDR2 from the germline V gene are KGHSH and LQKENI. V was shortened by 5 bases and J by 5 bases, with 15 bases between the two germline ends. The starting material was PBMCs, obtained on the day of the yellow fever booster vaccination. This rearrangement joins TRBV18 to TRBJ1-1; D possibly corresponds to TRBD1 (5 bases). This TCR derives from a man aged 25-45 years who received the YFV17D yellow fever vaccine. CDR3 DNA: TGTGCCAGCTCATCTCAGCGGGGCTGGACTGAAGCTTTCTTT. It is translated as CASSSQRGWTEAFF.